These T cell receptor beta chains were read from a single sample in a study of blood T cell repertoires in COVID-19. Clones were read by immunoSEQ multiplex PCR, and TCRdb kept only the in-frame ones, dropping some. The table shows over 120,000 clones, with approximately 90% occurring only once. The sample consisted of peripheral blood. Receptor source: a human donor in a cohort sampled during active COVID-19. CDR3s include the opening cysteine and the closing phenylalanine or tryptophan. The order of the fields is D gene, J gene, clone size, V gene, CDR3 DNA, CDR3 protein. A D gene is named only where the DNA matches it firmly. Clone size is given for some rows only: seen once, a few or many times, or a class if the clone is expanded.

>.|TRBJ2-7|.|TRBV19
TGTGCCAGTAGTATGAGACTTCCCCCCGGCGAGCAGTACTTC
CASSMRLPPGEQYF
>TRBD2|TRBJ2-3|.|TRBV29-1
TGCAGCGTCCTCGGACTAGCCGTTGGTACAGATACGCAGTATTTT
CSVLGLAVGTDTQYF
>TRBD2|TRBJ2-3|.|TRBV15
TGTGCCACCAGCACAAGGACTAGCGGGGGGGCCGCAGATACGCAGTATTTT
CATSTRTSGGAADTQYF
>TRBD1|TRBJ2-3|.|TRBV5-1
TGCGCCAGCAGCTTGGTACAGGGGAGCACAGATACGCAGTATTTT
CASSLVQGSTDTQYF
>TRBD1|TRBJ1-2|.|TRBV5-1
TGCGCCAGCAGCACCACGGACAGGGACCCGTATGGCTACACCTTC
CASSTTDRDPYGYTF
>.|TRBJ2-5|.|TRBV29-1
TGCAGCGTTGGGAGCGGAGGGCAAGAGACCCAGTACTTC
CSVGSGGQETQYF
>.|TRBJ1-5|.|TRBV19
TGTGCCAGTAGGGTAGAATATAGCAATCAGCCCCAGCATTTT
CASRVEYSNQPQHF
>.|TRBJ1-6|many|TRBV5-6
TGTGCCAGCACGGGCTCCTATAATTCACCCCTCCACTTT
CASTGSYNSPLHF
>.|TRBJ1-4|few|TRBV7-9
TGTGCCAGCAGCTTTATTAATGAAAAACTGTTTTTT
CASSFINEKLFF
>.|TRBJ1-1|.|TRBV7-3
TGTGCCAGCAGCTTTCAGATGAACACTGAAGCTTTCTTT
CASSFQMNTEAFF